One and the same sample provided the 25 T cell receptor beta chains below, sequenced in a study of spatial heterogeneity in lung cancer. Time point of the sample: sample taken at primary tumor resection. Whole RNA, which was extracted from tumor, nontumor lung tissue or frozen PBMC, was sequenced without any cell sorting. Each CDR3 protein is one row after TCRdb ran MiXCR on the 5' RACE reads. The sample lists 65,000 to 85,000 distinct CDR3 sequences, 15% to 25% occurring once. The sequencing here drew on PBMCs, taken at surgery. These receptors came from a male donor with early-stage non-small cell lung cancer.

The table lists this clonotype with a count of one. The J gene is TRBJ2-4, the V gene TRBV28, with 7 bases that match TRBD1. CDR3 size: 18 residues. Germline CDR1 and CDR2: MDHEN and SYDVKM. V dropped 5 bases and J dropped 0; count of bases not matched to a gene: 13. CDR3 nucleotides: TGTGCCAGCAGTCTCCTCGGGACAGCAGATCTAGCCAAAAACATTCAGTACTTC. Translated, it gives CASSLLGTADLAKNIQYF.

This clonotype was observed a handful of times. The CDR3 sequence is CASSLAGDNYGYTF. In DNA, the CDR3 is TGTGCCAGCAGTTTAGCAGGGGATAACTATGGCTACACCTTC. The chain combines TRBV27 with TRBJ1-2, with D tentatively TRBD1 (6 bases). The CDR3 runs 14 residues. V lost 2 bases to trimming and J lost 1 base, with 8 bases between them. CDR1 MNHEY and CDR2 SMNVEV come from the germline V gene (reference sequence).

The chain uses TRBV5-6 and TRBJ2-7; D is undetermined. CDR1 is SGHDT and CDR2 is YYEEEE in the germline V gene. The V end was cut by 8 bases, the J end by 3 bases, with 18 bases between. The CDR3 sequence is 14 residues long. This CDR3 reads CASYPSNRFYEQYF. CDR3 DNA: TGTGCCAGTTACCCAAGCAATCGTTTCTACGAGCAGTACTTC.

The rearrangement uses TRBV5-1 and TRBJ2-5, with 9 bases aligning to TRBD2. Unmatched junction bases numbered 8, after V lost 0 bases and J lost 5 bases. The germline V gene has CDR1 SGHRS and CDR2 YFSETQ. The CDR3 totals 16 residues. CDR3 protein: CASSLDLAGGPETQYF. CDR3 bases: TGCGCCAGCAGCTTGGATCTGGCGGGGGGGCCGGAGACCCAGTACTTC.

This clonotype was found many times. The DNA of the CDR3 is TGCGCCAGCAGCCGCCGGGACAGTTACGACAATGAGCAGTTCTTC. Translated, it gives CASSRRDSYDNEQFF. This chain uses TRBV4-1 with TRBJ2-1; TRBD1 matches 7 bases. Germline CDR1 reads MGHRA; CDR2 reads YSYEKL. Losses at the gene ends were 4 bases for V and 5 bases for J; bases not matched to a gene: 8. This CDR3 is built from 15 residues.

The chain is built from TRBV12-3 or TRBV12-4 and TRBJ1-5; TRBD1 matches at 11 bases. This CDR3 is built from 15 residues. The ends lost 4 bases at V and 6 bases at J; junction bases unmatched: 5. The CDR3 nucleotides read TGTGCCAGCAGTTCCGGGACAGGGGGAAGTCAGCCCCAGCATTTT. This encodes CASSSGTGGSQPQHF.

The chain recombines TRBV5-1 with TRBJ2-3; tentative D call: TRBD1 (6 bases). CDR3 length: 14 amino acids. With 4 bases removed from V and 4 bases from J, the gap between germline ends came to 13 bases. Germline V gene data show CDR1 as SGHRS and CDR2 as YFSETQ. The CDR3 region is CASSPLTGSDTQYF. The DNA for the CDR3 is TGCGCCAGCAGCCCACTGACAGGTTCAGATACGCAGTATTTT. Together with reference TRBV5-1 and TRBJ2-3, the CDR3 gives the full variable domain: KAGVTQTPRYLIKTRGQQVTLSCSPISGHRSVSWYQQTPGQGLQFLFEYFSETQRNKGNFPGRFSGRQFSNSRSEMNVSTLELGDSALYLCASSPLTGSDTQYFGPGTRLTVL.

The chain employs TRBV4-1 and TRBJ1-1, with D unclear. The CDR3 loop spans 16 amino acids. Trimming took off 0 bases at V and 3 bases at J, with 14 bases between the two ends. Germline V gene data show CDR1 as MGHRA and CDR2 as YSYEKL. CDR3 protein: CASSQERRGYYTEAFF. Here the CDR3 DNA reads TGCGCCAGCAGCCAAGAAAGGCGAGGGTACTACACTGAAGCTTTCTTT.

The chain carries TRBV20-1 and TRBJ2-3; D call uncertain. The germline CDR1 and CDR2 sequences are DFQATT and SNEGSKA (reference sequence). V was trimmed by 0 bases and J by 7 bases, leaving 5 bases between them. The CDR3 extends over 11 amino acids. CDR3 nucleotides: TGCAGTGCTAGAGATCCTAATACGCAGTATTTT. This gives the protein CSARDPNTQYF.

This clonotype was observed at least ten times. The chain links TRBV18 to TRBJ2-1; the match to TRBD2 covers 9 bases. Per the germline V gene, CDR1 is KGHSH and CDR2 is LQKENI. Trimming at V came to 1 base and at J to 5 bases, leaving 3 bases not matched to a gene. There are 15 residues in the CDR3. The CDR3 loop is CASSPLAGENNEQFF. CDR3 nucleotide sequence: TGTGCCAGCTCACCACTAGCGGGAGAGAACAATGAGCAGTTCTTC.

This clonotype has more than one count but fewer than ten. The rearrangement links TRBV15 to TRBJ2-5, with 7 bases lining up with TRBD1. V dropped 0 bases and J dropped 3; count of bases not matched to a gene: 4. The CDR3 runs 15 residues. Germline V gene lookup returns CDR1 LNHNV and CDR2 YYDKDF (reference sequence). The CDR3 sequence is CATSRETGTEETQYF. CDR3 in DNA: TGTGCCACCAGCAGAGAGACCGGGACAGAAGAGACCCAGTACTTC.

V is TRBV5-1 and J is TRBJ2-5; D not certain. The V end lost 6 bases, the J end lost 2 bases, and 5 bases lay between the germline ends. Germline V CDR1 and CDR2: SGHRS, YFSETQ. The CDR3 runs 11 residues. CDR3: CASTIQETQYF. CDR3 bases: TGCGCCAGCACGATTCAAGAGACCCAGTACTTC.

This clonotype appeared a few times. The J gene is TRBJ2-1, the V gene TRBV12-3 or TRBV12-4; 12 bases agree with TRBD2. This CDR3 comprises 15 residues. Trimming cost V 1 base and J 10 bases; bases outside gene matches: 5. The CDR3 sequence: CASSLGLAGVGEQFF. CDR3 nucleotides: TGTGCCAGCAGTTTAGGACTAGCGGGAGTCGGCGAGCAGTTCTTC.

As DNA, the CDR3 is TGTGCCAGCAGTTCGCCCAGGGGAATTGAAAAACTGTTTTTT. Amino acids: CASSSPRGIEKLFF. The V call is TRBV12-3 or TRBV12-4, the J call TRBJ1-4, with a weak D call TRBD1 (6 bases). This CDR3 has 14 amino acids. The V and J ends lost 4 bases and 7 bases respectively, with 13 bases between them.

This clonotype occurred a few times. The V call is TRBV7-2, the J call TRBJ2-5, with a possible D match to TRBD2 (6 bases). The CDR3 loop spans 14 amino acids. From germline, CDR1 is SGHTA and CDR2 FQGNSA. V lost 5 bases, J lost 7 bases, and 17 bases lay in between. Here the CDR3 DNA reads TGTGCCAGCAGCCTAGACCGGGACTCTTGGACCCAGTACTTC. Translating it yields CASSLDRDSWTQYF.

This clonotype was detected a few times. CDR3 amino acids: CASSLVGEGELFF. The CDR3 DNA reads TGCGCCAGCAGCTTGGTAGGGGAAGGCGAGCTGTTTTTT. V is TRBV5-1 and J is TRBJ2-2, with D possibly being TRBD1 (5 bases). V lost 0 bases, J lost 11 bases, and 11 bases lay in between. Germline V gene sequence: CDR1 SGHRS, CDR2 YFSETQ. The CDR3 is 13 residues long.

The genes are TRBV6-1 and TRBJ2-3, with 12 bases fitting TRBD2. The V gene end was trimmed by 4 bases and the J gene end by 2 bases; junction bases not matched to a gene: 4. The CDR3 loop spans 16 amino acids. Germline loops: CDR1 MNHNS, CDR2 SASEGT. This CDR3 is CASSVTSGGTTDTQYF. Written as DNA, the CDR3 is TGTGCCAGCAGTGTGACTAGCGGGGGAACCACAGATACGCAGTATTTT.

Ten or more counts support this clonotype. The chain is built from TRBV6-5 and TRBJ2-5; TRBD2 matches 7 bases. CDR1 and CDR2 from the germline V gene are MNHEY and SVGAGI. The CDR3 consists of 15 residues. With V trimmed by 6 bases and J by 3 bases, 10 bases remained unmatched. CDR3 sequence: CASRTPGAGEETQYF. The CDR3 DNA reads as TGTGCCAGCAGAACACCGGGTGCGGGGGAAGAGACCCAGTACTTC.

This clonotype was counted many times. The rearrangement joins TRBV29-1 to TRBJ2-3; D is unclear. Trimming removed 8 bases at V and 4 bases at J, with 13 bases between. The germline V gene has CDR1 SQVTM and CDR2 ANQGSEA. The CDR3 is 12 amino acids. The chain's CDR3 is CSTGRAADTQYF. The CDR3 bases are TGCAGCACCGGCCGCGCGGCAGATACGCAGTATTTT.

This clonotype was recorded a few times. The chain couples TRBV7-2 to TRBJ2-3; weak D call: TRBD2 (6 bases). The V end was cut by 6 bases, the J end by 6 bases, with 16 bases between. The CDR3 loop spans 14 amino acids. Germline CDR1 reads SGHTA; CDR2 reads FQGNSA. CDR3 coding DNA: TGTGCCAGCAGGCTCCGGTCGGGGGTTGATACGCAGTATTTT. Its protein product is CASRLRSGVDTQYF.

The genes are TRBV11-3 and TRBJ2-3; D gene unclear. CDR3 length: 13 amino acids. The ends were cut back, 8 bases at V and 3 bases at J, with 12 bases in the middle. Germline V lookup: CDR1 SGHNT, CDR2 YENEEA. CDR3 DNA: TGTGCCAGCTCCGTAATCCCTACAGATACGCAGTATTTT. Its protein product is CASSVIPTDTQYF.

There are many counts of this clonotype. This CDR3 is CSAPNGAETDTQYF. The CDR3 bases are TGCAGTGCTCCCAACGGGGCTGAGACAGATACGCAGTATTTT. The V and J genes are TRBV20-1 and TRBJ2-3; D could derive from TRBD1 or TRBD2 (5 bases each). Trimming stripped 5 bases from V and 3 bases from J, with 15 bases between. There are 14 residues in the CDR3. Germline-derived CDR1 and CDR2 are DFQATT and SNEGSKA (reference sequence).

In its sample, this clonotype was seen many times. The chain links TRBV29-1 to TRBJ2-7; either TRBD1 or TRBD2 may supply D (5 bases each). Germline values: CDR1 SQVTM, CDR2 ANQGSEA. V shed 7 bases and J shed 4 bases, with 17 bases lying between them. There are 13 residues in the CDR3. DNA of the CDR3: TGCAGCGGGATGACCGAGGGGCAATACGAGCAGTACTTC. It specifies CSGMTEGQYEQYF.

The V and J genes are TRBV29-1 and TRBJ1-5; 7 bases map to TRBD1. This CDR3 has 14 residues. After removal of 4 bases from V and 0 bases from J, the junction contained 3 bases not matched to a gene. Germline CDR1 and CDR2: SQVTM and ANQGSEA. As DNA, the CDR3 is TGCAGCGTTGTACAGGGGTCTAGCAATCAGCCCCAGCATTTT. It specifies CSVVQGSSNQPQHF. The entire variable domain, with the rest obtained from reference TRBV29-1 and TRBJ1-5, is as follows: SAVISQKPSRDICQRGTSLTIQCQVDSQVTMMFWYRQQPGQSLTLIATANQGSEATYESGFVIDKFPISRPNLTFSTLTVSNMSPEDSSIYLCSVVQGSSNQPQHFGDGTRLSIL.

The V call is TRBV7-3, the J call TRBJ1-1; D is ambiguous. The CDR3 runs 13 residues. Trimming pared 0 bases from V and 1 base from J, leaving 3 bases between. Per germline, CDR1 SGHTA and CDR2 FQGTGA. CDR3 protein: CASSLTRNTEAFF. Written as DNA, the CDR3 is TGTGCCAGCAGCTTAACGCGGAACACTGAAGCTTTCTTT.